The entry below gives a single TCR beta chain sequence along with its context. Germline V gives CDR1 GTSNPN, CDR2 SVGIG (reference sequence). Trimming took off 2 bases at V and 6 bases at J, with 13 bases between the two ends. The CDR3 spans 13 residues. This sample was included in a study of CD8+ T cells in alopecia areata. As to treatment: oral pan-JAK inhibitor, 5-10 mg twice daily. RNA extraction was followed by reverse transcription into cDNA, which acted as the sequencing template. Clones were read by immunoSEQ multiplex PCR, and TCRdb kept only the in-frame ones, dropping some. The sample has 150,000 to 200,000 clones, around 60% seen once.

Sequenced here: CD4+ T cells sorted from blood, sampled at approximately week 50, from a patient treated with tofacitinib. The clonotype originates from a human donor with alopecia areata. V usage is TRBV30 and J usage is TRBJ1-2, with D perhaps matching TRBD1 (5 bases). CDR3: CAWSPRGRDGYTF. The DNA for the CDR3 is TGTGCCTGGAGTCCCCGGGGACGGGATGGCTACACCTTC.